The source of this T cell receptor (delta chain) is a study of γδ T cells in repeated Plasmodium falciparum infection. Findings and caveats of the study: Donors in Mali lived in a small rural village, largely one ethnic group. Repeated controlled infections reportedly drove waves of new clonotype selection in Vdelta2-negative, mostly Vdelta1+, gammadelta repertoires.

Vgamma9/Vdelta2+ and Vdelta2-negative gammadelta T cells were flow-sorted from PBMC for bulk sequencing. The CDR3 covers 18 residues. Germline V lookup: CDR1 GEAIGNYY, CDR2 EKD. TCRdb re-processed the multiplex PCR reads using CATT. The sample has tens of thousands of delta-chain clones, over 0.75% seen once; the top ten hold 9.5% to 10%. As for this clone: Its antigen remains unidentified. This may stem from a read error, because a much larger clone lies one nucleotide away. This CDR3 is also generated by other DNA sequences in the sample.

The sequence derives from a pool of human donors (malaria-infected and uninfected, not separated). The sequencing input was gamma-delta T cells from blood. The V gene call is TRDV2, and the J gene call is absent; TRDD3, the table's D call, lacks a check against the DNA. CDR3 amino acids: CACDTVPPGGYGADKLIF. The CDR3 nucleotides are TGTGCCTGTGACACGGTCCCCCCTGGGGGATACGGCGCCGATAAGCTCATCTTT.